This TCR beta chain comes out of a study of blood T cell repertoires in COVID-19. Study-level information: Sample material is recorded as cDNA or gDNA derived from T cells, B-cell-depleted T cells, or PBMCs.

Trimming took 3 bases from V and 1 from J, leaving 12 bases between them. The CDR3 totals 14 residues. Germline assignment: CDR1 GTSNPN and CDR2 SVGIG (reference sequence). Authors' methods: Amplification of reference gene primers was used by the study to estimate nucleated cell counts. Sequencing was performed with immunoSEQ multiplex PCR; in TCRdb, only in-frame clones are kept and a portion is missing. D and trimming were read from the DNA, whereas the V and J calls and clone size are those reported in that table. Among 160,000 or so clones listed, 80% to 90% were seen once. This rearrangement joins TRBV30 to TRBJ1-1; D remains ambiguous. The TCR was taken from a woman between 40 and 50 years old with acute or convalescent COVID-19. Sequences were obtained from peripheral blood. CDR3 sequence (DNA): TGTGCCTGGAGCCCTGGCCGTGAGAACACTGAAGCTTTCTTT. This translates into CAWSPGRENTEAFF.